The 6 T cell receptor beta chains given below trace back to one sample, sequenced in a study of T cell changes during pregnancy in multiple sclerosis. Sequencing used immunoSEQ multiplex PCR; TCRdb keeps in-frame clones, though not all of them. The sample holds under 70,000 clones; 91% are singletons and the top ten take less than 1.5%. Here the sequenced sample was peripheral blood, taken after pregnancy. Receptors originate from a female donor in good health, enrolled as a control in a pregnancy study.

This rearrangement joins TRBV6-5 to TRBJ1-3, with D unclear. Trimming cost V 11 bases and J 7 bases, with 18 bases left between them. CDR1 is MNHEY, CDR2 SVGAGI, per germline. The CDR3 contains 13 residues. Written as DNA, the CDR3 is TGTGCCGGTTACGACCGGCGGGCGAACACCATATATTTT. This codes for CAGYDRRANTIYF.

The chain joins TRBV4-3 to TRBJ2-7; 7 nucleotides agree with TRBD1. The CDR3 totals 15 residues. CDR1 and CDR2 from the germline V gene are LGHNA and YSLEER. The trim removed 1 base at V and 3 bases at J, leaving 6 bases unmatched. The CDR3 DNA sequence: TGCGCCAGCAGCCAAGGCAGAGGGGGCCACTACGAGCAGTACTTC. Its protein is CASSQGRGGHYEQYF.

The rearrangement joins TRBV6-5 to TRBJ2-3; 10 positions agree with TRBD2. V dropped 7 bases and J dropped 6; count of bases not matched to a gene: 10. CDR3 size: 15 residues. CDR1 is MNHEY and CDR2 is SVGAGI in the germline V gene. CDR3: CASTQSGGGWDTQYF. The CDR3 coding sequence is TGTGCCAGCACCCAAAGCGGGGGGGGTTGGGATACGCAGTATTTT.

The J gene is TRBJ2-3, the V gene TRBV4-1; 8 bases map to TRBD1. This CDR3 region has 17 residues. V lost 4 bases and J lost 4; bases outside the gene matches: 13. From germline, CDR1 is MGHRA and CDR2 YSYEKL. The CDR3 coding sequence is TGCGCCAGCAGCCGAGGGCAGGGGGCGAGGTCCGCAGATACGCAGTATTTT. Translated: CASSRGQGARSADTQYF.

This clone occurred once. The genes are TRBV7-2 and TRBJ2-7; the D gene is possibly TRBD1 (6 bases). Germline V gene data show CDR1 as SGHTA and CDR2 as FQGNSA. The length of the CDR3 is 14 residues. V lost 1 base to trimming and J lost 2 bases, with 9 bases between them. CDR3 in DNA: TGTGCCAGCAGCTTAGACAGGGTCACCTACGAGCAGTACTTC. This encodes CASSLDRVTYEQYF.

This chain joins TRBV19 and TRBJ1-1; 7 positions agree with TRBD1. Germline V gene lookup returns CDR1 LNHDA and CDR2 SQIVND (reference sequence). The CDR3 is 14 residues long. The junction had 6 bases not matched to a gene; V was cut back by 2 bases and J by 6 bases. This chain's CDR3 is CASSISDRVPEAFF. DNA for the CDR3: TGTGCCAGTAGTATAAGTGACAGGGTACCTGAAGCTTTCTTT.